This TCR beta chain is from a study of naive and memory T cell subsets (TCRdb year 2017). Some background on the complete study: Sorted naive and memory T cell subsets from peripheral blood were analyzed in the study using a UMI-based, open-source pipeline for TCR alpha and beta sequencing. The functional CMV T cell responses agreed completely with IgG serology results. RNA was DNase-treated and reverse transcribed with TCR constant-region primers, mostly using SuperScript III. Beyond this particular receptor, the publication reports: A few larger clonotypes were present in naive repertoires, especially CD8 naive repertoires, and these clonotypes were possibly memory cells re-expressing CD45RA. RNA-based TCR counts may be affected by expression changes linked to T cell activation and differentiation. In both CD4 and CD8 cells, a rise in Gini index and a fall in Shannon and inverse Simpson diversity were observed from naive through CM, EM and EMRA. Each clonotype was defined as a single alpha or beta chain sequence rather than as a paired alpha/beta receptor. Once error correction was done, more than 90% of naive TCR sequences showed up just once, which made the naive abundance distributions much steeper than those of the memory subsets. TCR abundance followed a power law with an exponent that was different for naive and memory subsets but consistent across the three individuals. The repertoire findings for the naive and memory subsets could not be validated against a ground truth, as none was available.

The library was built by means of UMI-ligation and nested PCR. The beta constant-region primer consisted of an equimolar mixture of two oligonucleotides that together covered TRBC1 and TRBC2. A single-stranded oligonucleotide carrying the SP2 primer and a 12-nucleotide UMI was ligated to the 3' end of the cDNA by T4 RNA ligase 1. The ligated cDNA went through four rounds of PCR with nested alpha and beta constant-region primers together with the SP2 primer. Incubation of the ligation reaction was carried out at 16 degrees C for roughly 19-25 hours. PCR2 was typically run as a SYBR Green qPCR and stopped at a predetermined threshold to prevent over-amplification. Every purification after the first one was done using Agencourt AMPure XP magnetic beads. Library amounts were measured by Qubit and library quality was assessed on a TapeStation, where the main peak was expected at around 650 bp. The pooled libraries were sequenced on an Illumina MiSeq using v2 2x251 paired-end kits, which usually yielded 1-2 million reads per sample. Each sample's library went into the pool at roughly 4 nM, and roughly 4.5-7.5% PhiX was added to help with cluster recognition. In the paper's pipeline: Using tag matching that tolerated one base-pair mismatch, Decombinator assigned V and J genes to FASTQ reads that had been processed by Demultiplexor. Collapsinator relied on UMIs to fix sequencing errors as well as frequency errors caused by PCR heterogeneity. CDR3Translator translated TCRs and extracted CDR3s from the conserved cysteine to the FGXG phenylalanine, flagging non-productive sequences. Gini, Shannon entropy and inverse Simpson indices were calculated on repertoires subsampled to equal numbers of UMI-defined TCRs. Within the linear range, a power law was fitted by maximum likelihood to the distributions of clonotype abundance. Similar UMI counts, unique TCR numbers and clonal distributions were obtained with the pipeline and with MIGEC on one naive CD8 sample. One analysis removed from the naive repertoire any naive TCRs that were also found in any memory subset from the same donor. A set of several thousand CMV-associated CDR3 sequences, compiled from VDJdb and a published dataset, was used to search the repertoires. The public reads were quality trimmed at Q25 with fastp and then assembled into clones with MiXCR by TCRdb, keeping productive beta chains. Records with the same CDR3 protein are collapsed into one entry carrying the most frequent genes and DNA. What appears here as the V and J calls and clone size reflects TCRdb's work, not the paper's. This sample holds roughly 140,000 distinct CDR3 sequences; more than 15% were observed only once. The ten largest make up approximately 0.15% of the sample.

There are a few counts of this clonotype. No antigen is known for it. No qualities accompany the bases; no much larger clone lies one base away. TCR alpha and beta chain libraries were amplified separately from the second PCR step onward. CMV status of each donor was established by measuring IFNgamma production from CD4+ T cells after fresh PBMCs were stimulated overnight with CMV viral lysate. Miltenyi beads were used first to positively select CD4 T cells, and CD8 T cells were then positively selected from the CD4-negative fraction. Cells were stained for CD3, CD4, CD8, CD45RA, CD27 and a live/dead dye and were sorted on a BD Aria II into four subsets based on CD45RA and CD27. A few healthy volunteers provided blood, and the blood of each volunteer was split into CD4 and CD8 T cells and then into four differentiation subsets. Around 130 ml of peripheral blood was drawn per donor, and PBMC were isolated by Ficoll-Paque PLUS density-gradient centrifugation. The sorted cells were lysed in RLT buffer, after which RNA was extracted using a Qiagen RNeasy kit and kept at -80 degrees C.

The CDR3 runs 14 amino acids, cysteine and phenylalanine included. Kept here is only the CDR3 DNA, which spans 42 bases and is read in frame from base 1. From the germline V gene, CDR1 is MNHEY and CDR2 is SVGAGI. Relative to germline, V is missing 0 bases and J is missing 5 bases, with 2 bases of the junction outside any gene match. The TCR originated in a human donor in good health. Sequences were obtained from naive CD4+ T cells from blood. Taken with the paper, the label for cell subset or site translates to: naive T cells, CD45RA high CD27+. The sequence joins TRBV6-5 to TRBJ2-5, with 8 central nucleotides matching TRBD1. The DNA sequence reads TGTGCCAGCAGTTACTCGACAGGGGTGGAGACCCAGTACTTC. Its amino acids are CASSYSTGVETQYF.